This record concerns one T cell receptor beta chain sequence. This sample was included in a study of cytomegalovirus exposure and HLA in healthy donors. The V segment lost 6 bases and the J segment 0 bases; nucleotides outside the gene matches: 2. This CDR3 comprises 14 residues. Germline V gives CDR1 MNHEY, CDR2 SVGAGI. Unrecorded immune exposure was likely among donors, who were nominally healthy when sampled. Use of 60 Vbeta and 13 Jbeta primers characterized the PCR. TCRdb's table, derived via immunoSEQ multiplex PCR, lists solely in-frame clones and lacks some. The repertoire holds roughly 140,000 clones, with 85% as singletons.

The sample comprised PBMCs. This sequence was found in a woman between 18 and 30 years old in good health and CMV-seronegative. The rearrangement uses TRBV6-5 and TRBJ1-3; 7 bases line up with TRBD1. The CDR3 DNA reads TGTGCCAGCAGGACAGGGTTCTCTGGAAACACCATATATTTT. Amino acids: CASRTGFSGNTIYF.